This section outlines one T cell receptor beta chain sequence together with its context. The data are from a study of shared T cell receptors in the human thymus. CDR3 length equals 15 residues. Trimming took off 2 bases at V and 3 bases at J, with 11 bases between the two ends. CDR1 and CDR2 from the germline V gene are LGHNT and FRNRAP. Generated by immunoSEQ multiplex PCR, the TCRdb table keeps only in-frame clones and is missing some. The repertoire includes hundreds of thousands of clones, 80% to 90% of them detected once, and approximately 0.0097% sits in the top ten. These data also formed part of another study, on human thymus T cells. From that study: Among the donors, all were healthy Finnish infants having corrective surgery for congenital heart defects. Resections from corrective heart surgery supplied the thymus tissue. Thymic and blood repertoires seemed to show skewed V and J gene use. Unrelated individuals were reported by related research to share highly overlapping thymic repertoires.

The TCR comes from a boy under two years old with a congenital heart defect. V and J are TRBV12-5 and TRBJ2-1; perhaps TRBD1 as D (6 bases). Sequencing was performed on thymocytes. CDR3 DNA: TGTGCTAGTGGTTTGTTCAGGGGCAACTACAATGAGCAGTTCTTC. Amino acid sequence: CASGLFRGNYNEQFF.